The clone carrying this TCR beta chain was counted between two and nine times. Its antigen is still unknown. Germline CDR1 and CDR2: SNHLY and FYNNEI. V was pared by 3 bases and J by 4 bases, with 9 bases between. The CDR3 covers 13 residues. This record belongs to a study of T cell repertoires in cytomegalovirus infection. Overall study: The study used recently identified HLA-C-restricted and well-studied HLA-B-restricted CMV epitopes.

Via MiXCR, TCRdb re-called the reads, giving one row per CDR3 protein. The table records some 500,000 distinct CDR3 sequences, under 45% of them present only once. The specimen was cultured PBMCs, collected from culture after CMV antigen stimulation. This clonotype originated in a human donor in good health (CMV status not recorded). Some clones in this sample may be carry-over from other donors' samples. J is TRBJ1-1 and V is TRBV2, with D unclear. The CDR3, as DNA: TGTGCCAGCAGTGAGATTAAGGCCACTGAAGCTTTCTTT. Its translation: CASSEIKATEAFF.